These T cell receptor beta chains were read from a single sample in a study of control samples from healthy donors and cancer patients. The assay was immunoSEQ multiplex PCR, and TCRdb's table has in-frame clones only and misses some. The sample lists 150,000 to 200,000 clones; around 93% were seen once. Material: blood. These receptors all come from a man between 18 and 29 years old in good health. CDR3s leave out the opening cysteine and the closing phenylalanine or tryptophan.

CDR3: ASKTSNQPQH
V: TRBV2

CDR3: ASSERTFREQY
V: TRBV12-3/TRBV12-4

CDR3: ASRPNTGELF
V: TRBV30

CDR3: ASSREGIQY
V: TRBV5-5

CDR3: ASSLQGSGNTIY
V: TRBV7-9

CDR3: ASSKTGYSNQPQH
V: TRBV19

CDR3: ASSQGGKQY
V: TRBV3-1/TRBV3-2

CDR3: ASSADRGWETQY
V: TRBV2

CDR3: ASNPTVGSTDTQY
V: TRBV5-1

CDR3: ASRGGLNEKLF
V: TRBV2

CDR3: ATSVDSTDTQY
V: TRBV24-1

CDR3: AWSGAALATEAF
V: TRBV30

CDR3: ASSRSTGEAYGYT
V: TRBV18

CDR3: ASSRNTADFMNTEAF
V: TRBV18

CDR3: ASRRTGWDEAF
V: TRBV6-5

CDR3: ASSLPGPTLYNYGYT
V: TRBV5-1

CDR3: ASSLGSLGRTKSYEQY
V: TRBV13

CDR3: ASSYSAGNTIY
V: TRBV6-5

CDR3: ASSWALGNEQF
V: TRBV14

CDR3: ASSRGYGYT
V: TRBV6-5

CDR3: ATSTGGARYEQF
V: TRBV11-3

CDR3: SVAQGMNTEAF
V: TRBV29-1

CDR3: ATIQSTTNEKLF
V: TRBV28

CDR3: ASSTRGGEGEQF
V: TRBV19

CDR3: ASSLPGTGYDTQY
V: TRBV5-4

CDR3: ASSSYRDSLREEQF
V: TRBV5-1

CDR3: ASSLWEEPETQY
V: TRBV5-8

CDR3: ASSEITYTEAF
V: TRBV2

CDR3: ASSPSNSYQRVYNEQF
V: TRBV18

CDR3: ASSEHGQGAGSNQPQH
V: TRBV25-1

CDR3: ASSMDAWSGYT
V: TRBV12-3/TRBV12-4

CDR3: ASSYGTYNSPLH
V: TRBV18

CDR3: ASSQVLRGGSPLH
V: TRBV3-1/TRBV3-2

CDR3: SFRGYEQY
V: TRBV29-1